These 25 T cell receptor beta chains came from one sample sequenced in a study of T cell responses to AZD1222 COVID-19 vaccine. The table came from immunoSEQ multiplex PCR; TCRdb's copy has only in-frame clones and leaves some out. The data contain 100,000 to 150,000 clones, less than 95% of them singletons. The material was peripheral blood, obtained on day 0 of MenACWY control vaccination. The receptors were gathered from an adult in good health.

The chain links TRBV12-3 or TRBV12-4 to TRBJ1-2; a weak D match, TRBD1 (5 bases). Trimming cost V 5 bases and J 0 bases, with 7 bases left between them. CDR3 size: 13 residues. The CDR3 region is CASSRGTNYGYTF. Written as DNA, the CDR3 is TGTGCCAGCAGTCGGGGGACTAACTATGGCTACACCTTC.

J is TRBJ1-3 and V is TRBV18; maybe TRBD1 (6 bases). Per the germline V gene, CDR1 is KGHSH and CDR2 is LQKENI. The CDR3 extends over 16 amino acids. V was clipped by 0 bases and J by 1 base, with 10 bases between them. The CDR3 is CASSPPTGLSGNTIYF. The CDR3 DNA is TGTGCCAGCTCACCACCGACAGGACTTTCTGGAAACACCATATATTTT. Together with reference TRBV18 and TRBJ1-3, the CDR3 gives the full variable domain: NAGVMQNPRHLVRRRGQEARLRCSPMKGHSHVYWYRQLPEEGLKFMVYLQKENIIDESGMPKERFSAEFPKEGPSILRIQQVVRGDSAAYFCASSPPTGLSGNTIYFGEGSWLTVV.

This clone was found a few times. The chain joins TRBV25-1 to TRBJ1-2; D gene uncertain. This CDR3 comprises 14 residues. The germline V gene encodes CDR1 MGHDK and CDR2 SYGVNS. V lost 3 bases and J 2 bases, leaving 10 bases between the germline ends. The CDR3 reads CASSDSTWNYGYTF. The CDR3 DNA sequence: TGTGCCAGCAGTGATTCGACATGGAACTATGGCTACACCTTC.

The chain combines TRBV6-6 with TRBJ2-7; maybe TRBD1 (5 bases). V lost 5 bases and J lost 0, with 20 bases in between. This CDR3 contains 17 residues. The germline gives CDR1 MNHNY, CDR2 SVGAGI (reference sequence). As DNA, the CDR3 is TGTGCCAGCAGTCGATCCCTTGGCGTGACAGACTCCTACGAGCAGTACTTC. It translates to CASSRSLGVTDSYEQYF.

The count of this clone is one. V and J are TRBV6-5 and TRBJ2-3; possibly TRBD2 for D (5 bases). In germline, CDR1 is MNHEY, CDR2 SVGAGI. Trimming removed 2 bases at V and 2 bases at J, with 14 bases between. The CDR3 is 16 amino acids. The CDR3, as DNA: TGTGCCAGCAGTTACGGCTTCGGAGGTTCCACAGATACGCAGTATTTT. It yields the protein CASSYGFGGSTDTQYF.

V is TRBV19 and J is TRBJ2-1; TRBD2 agrees at 10 bases. Germline loops: CDR1 LNHDA, CDR2 SQIVND (reference sequence). This CDR3 is built from 14 residues. V gave up 8 bases and J gave up 7 bases; unmatched junction bases: 8. The CDR3: CASSAGGPRNEQFF. In DNA form, the CDR3 reads TGTGCCAGTTCAGCGGGGGGGCCTCGGAATGAGCAGTTCTTC.

This rearrangement joins TRBV5-1 to TRBJ2-3; TRBD1 might be the D (5 bases). Germline V CDR1 and CDR2: SGHRS, YFSETQ. V dropped 4 bases and J dropped 3 bases, with 9 bases sitting between them. CDR3 length: 13 amino acids. The CDR3 region is CASSTRQTDTQYF. CDR3 DNA sequence: TGCGCCAGCAGCACCCGACAGACAGATACGCAGTATTTT.

The chain is built from TRBV3-1 (or the pseudogene TRBV3-2) and TRBJ2-2; D remains unclear. V was cut by 1 base and J by 4 bases, with 10 bases left in between. The CDR3 runs to 15 residues. Germline V CDR1 and CDR2: LGHDT, YNNKEL (reference sequence). CDR3 nucleotide sequence: TGTGCCAGCAGCCAAGTCTGGGATGCCACCGGGGAGCTGTTTTTT. Translated, it gives CASSQVWDATGELFF.

The genes are TRBV2 and TRBJ2-3; maybe TRBD1 (5 bases). The CDR3 is 15 amino acids. V was clipped by 2 bases and J by 1 base, with 10 bases between them. Germline V gene lookup returns CDR1 SNHLY and CDR2 FYNNEI. The CDR3 DNA sequence: TGTGCCAGCAGTGAACAGGGATCGGGCACAGATACGCAGTATTTT. Translated, it gives CASSEQGSGTDTQYF.

The rearrangement links TRBV27 to TRBJ2-2; 11 bases fit TRBD2. The germline CDR1 and CDR2 sequences are MNHEY and SMNVEV (reference sequence). This CDR3 contains 18 residues. With V trimmed by 3 bases and J by 4 bases, 10 bases remained unmatched. CDR3 protein: CASSFLSSSGGSTGELFF. The DNA of the CDR3 is TGTGCCAGCAGTTTCCTTTCTTCTAGCGGGGGGAGCACCGGGGAGCTGTTTTTT.

The V gene is TRBV6-5, the J gene TRBJ1-1, with D unclear. The CDR3 is 15 amino acids. Trimming took 10 bases from V and 5 from J, leaving 23 bases between them. Germline assignment: CDR1 MNHEY and CDR2 SVGAGI. The CDR3 loop reads CATSHYTVPSTEAFF. The DNA for the CDR3 is TGTGCCACCTCGCACTACACAGTACCCTCGACTGAAGCTTTCTTT.

This clone was observed many times. This chain links TRBV6-4 with TRBJ2-5; TRBD2 aligns across 7 bases. CDR3 length: 15 amino acids. V was clipped by 3 bases and J by 2 bases; unmatched bases: 6. Per the germline V gene, CDR1 is MRHNA and CDR2 is SNTAGT. Here the CDR3 reads CASSEGAGVQETQYF. CDR3 DNA: TGTGCCAGCAGTGAGGGTGCGGGAGTTCAAGAGACCCAGTACTTC.

V is TRBV6-2 or TRBV6-3 and J is TRBJ2-5, with no clear D. V was pared by 6 bases and J by 3 bases, with 8 bases between. Germline V gene lookup returns CDR1 MNHEY and CDR2 SVGEGT. The CDR3 is 12 amino acids. CDR3 region: CASSPGKETQYF. Written as DNA, the CDR3 is TGTGCCAGCAGCCCCGGCAAAGAGACCCAGTACTTC.

This sequence joins TRBV30 and TRBJ1-5; unclear D gene. The V gene's germline CDR1 is GTSNPN and CDR2 SVGIG (reference sequence). Trimming took off 2 bases at V and 1 base at J, with 9 bases between the two ends. This CDR3 region has 14 residues. CDR3 region: CAWSSGKSNQPQHF. DNA of the CDR3: TGTGCCTGGAGTTCCGGGAAAAGCAATCAGCCCCAGCATTTT. Looking up the rest from reference TRBV30 and TRBJ1-5 gives the full variable domain: SQTIHQWPATLVQPVGSPLSLECTVEGTSNPNLYWYRQAAGRGLQLLFYSVGIGQISSEVPQNLSASRPQDRQFILSSKKLLLSDSGFYLCAWSSGKSNQPQHFGDGTRLSIL.

V usage is TRBV3-1 (or the pseudogene TRBV3-2) and J usage is TRBJ2-3; D perhaps matches TRBD2 (5 bases). Trimming took off 0 bases at V and 6 bases at J, with 19 bases between the two ends. CDR3 length: 17 residues. Germline V gives CDR1 LGHDT, CDR2 YNNKEL (reference sequence). Written as DNA, the CDR3 is TGTGCCAGCAGCCAAGATCCAGCGGCATCCTTCCGGGATACGCAGTATTTT. Translating it yields CASSQDPAASFRDTQYF.

This chain connects TRBV28 to TRBJ2-3; 14 positions match TRBD2. J gave up 0 bases and V 2 bases, and 1 base lay outside the gene matches. The CDR3 spans 17 residues. Germline CDR1 MDHEN, CDR2 SYDVKM. CDR3 sequence reads: CASSLGLAGGSTDTQYF. The CDR3 DNA reads TGTGCCAGCAGTTTAGGACTAGCGGGGGGTAGCACAGATACGCAGTATTTT.

V is TRBV11-2 and J is TRBJ1-1; TRBD1 might be the D (5 bases). The CDR3 loop spans 13 amino acids. Trimming shortened V by 7 bases and J by 5 bases, and 14 bases separated the two germline ends. The germline CDR1 and CDR2 sequences are SGHAT and FQNNGV. The CDR3 spells CASKLYGGTEAFF. The DNA of the CDR3 is TGTGCCAGCAAGTTATATGGGGGAACTGAAGCTTTCTTT.

The V and J genes are TRBV10-3 and TRBJ2-7, with 8 bases identical to TRBD2. In germline, CDR1 is ENHRY, CDR2 SYGVKD. The J segment lost 3 bases and the V segment lost 2 bases, leaving 12 bases of the junction unmatched. There are 17 residues in the CDR3. CDR3 DNA sequence: TGTGCCATCAGTGAGCCTGCTGGTAGCGGGAAACACTACGAGCAGTACTTC. It encodes CAISEPAGSGKHYEQYF.

This chain links TRBV6-2 or TRBV6-3 with TRBJ2-2, with 7 positions matching TRBD2. The CDR3 loop spans 17 amino acids. Germline CDR1 is MNHEY and CDR2 is SVGEGT. V shed 0 bases and J 3 bases; nucleotides not matched to a gene: 7. The CDR3 reads CASSYSTSDTYTGELFF. In DNA form, the CDR3 reads TGTGCCAGCAGTTACTCAACTAGCGATACATACACCGGGGAGCTGTTTTTT.

The chain couples TRBV2 to TRBJ2-1; possible D gene TRBD2, 6 bases. There are 14 residues in the CDR3. The V gene lost 6 bases and the J gene lost 0 bases, with 9 bases spanning the gap. Germline lookup yields CDR1 SNHLY and CDR2 FYNNEI. The CDR3 region has the DNA TGTGCCAGCAGGCGGGAAAGCTCCTACAATGAGCAGTTCTTC. It encodes CASRRESSYNEQFF.

The chain links TRBV27 to TRBJ1-2; tentatively, D is TRBD1 (5 bases). The germline CDR1 and CDR2 sequences are MNHEY and SMNVEV (reference sequence). CDR3 length: 14 amino acids. Trimming removed 2 bases at V and 2 bases at J, with 9 bases between. The CDR3 protein is CASSLGGTNYGYTF. The CDR3 bases are TGTGCCAGCAGTTTAGGGGGGACCAACTATGGCTACACCTTC.

The chain links TRBV5-4 to TRBJ2-1; 13 bases align to TRBD2. Germline V gene lookup returns CDR1 SGHNT and CDR2 YYREEE (reference sequence). There are 18 residues in the CDR3. Unmatched junction bases numbered 13, after V lost 3 bases and J lost 7 bases. CDR3 sequence reads: CASSSGLAGARARNEQFF. The CDR3 DNA sequence: TGTGCCAGCAGCTCCGGACTAGCGGGGGCCCGAGCTCGAAATGAGCAGTTCTTC.

The genes are TRBV18 and TRBJ2-7; tentative D call: TRBD2 (5 bases). Trimming cost V 0 bases and J 7 bases, with 13 bases left between them. Germline CDR1 and CDR2: KGHSH and LQKENI. The CDR3 is 14 amino acids. The CDR3 protein is CASSPPAGVAEQYF. As DNA, the CDR3 is TGTGCCAGCTCACCACCAGCCGGGGTGGCGGAGCAGTACTTC.

V gene TRBV28 combines with J gene TRBJ1-2; maybe TRBD1 (5 bases). V was clipped by 3 bases and J by 7 bases, with 15 bases between them. There are 14 residues in the CDR3. Germline V gene lookup returns CDR1 MDHEN and CDR2 SYDVKM. The CDR3 loop is CASSFALGAGGYTF. CDR3 coding DNA: TGTGCCAGCAGTTTTGCACTTGGGGCTGGTGGCTACACCTTC.

The chain recombines TRBV5-4 with TRBJ2-7; D could derive from TRBD1 or TRBD2 (6 bases each). Trimming cost V 3 bases and J 2 bases, with 9 bases left between them. The CDR3 extends over 13 amino acids. From germline, CDR1 is SGHNT and CDR2 YYREEE (reference sequence). The CDR3 loop reads CASSWGAAYEQYF. In nucleotides, the CDR3 is TGTGCCAGCAGCTGGGGGGCAGCCTACGAGCAGTACTTC.